This TCR beta chain was sequenced during a study of graft-versus-host responses after intestinal transplantation. About the study: Multivisceral, liver-intestinal, or isolated intestinal transplants were performed in recipients. Tacrolimus plus steroids were given to all recipients for 2 to 4 years, preceded by anti-thymocyte globulin induction. Findings and limits, study-wide: Detection of GvH clones occurred in recipient marrow, and some had their first appearance in ileum or blood. High graft-versus-host to host-versus-graft clonal ratios were seen in allografts of patients with graft-donor T cell macrochimerism.

This clone was recorded only once. Antigen unknown. V lost 0 bases and J lost 4; bases outside the gene matches: 9. CDR1 and CDR2 (germline): SGHRS, YFSETQ. The CDR3 extends over 17 amino acids. Assay used: immunoSEQ multiplex PCR; TCRdb lists only in-frame clones, some missing. The sample has some 120,000 clones, more than 90% seen once. The receptor's source is a human donor who received an intestinal transplant. Sequencing used unstimulated CD4+ T cells sorted from spleen or lymph node cells, obtained before intestinal transplant. The chain joins TRBV5-1 to TRBJ2-3; 9 bases line up with TRBD2. Written as DNA, the CDR3 is TGCGCCAGCAGCTTGGGACTAGCGGCAGAGGTCGCAGATACGCAGTATTTT. This codes for CASSLGLAAEVADTQYF.